This record looks at one T cell receptor beta chain sequence and its context. Its antigen is unknown. This record belongs to a study of cytomegalovirus exposure and HLA in healthy donors. As for the study in general: Of all 400 or so donors who were genotyped, 80% to 85% belonged to the Caucasian-associated ancestry cluster. General study results and limits: Fewer N-insertions than the approximately 610-donor mean were reportedly shown by an Asian-associated ancestry cluster in a later analysis. Segments of the TCR beta V type were, in most cases, productive about 90% or about 30% of the time in an earlier analysis.

This PCR relied on a set of 60 Vbeta primers and 13 Jbeta primers. Profiling relied on immunoSEQ multiplex PCR, and the TCRdb table lists in-frame clones only, not all of them. This sample's table has more than 40,000 clones. This CDR3 spans 16 amino acids. The V and J ends lost 3 bases and 4 bases respectively, with 17 bases between them. The germline CDR1 and CDR2 sequences are SGHDT and YYEEEE. Healthy bone marrow donors supplied every sample. V and J are TRBV5-6 and TRBJ2-1, with D perhaps matching TRBD1 (6 bases). The sequenced sample was PBMCs. This sequence originates from a woman in her forties in good health and CMV-seronegative. This chain's CDR3 is CASSYSRGVGYNEQFF. The DNA for the CDR3 is TGTGCCAGCAGCTACTCCAGGGGAGTGGGGTACAATGAGCAGTTCTTC.